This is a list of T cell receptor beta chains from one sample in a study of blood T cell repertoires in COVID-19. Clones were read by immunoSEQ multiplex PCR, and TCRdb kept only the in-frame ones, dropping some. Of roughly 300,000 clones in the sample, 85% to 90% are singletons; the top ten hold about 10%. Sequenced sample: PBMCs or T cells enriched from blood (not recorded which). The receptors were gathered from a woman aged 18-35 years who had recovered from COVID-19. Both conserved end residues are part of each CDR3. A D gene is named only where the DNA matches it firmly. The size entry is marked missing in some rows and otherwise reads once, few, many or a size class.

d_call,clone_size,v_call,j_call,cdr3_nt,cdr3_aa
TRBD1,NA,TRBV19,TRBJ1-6,TGTGCCAGTAGTATGGTCCGGGACAGGGTCTCACCCCTCCACTTT,CASSMVRDRVSPLHF
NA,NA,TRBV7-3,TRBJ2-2,TGTGCCAGCAGCCCTCTTAACACCGGGGAGCTGTTTTTT,CASSPLNTGELFF
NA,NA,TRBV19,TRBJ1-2,TGTGCCAGTAAGGGGGAATGGGCGGCATGGGCAGGCTACACCTTC,CASKGEWAAWAGYTF
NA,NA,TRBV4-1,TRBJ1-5,TGCGCCAGCAGTGCCTTAGGGGAGGGTAGCAATCAGCCCCAGCATTTT,CASSALGEGSNQPQHF
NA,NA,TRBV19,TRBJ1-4,TGTGCCAGTAGTACCCCAGGGATTGGGGAAAAACTGTTTTTT,CASSTPGIGEKLFF
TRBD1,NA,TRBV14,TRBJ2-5,TGTGCCAGCAGCCCATGGACAGGGGAGGGAGAGACCCAGTACTTC,CASSPWTGEGETQYF
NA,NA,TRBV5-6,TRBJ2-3,TGTGCCAGCAGCTTCGGAGATACGCAGTATTTT,CASSFGDTQYF
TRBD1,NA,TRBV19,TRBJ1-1,TGTGCCAGTAGACCTCTGGACAGGCCGAACACTGAAGCTTTCTTT,CASRPLDRPNTEAFF
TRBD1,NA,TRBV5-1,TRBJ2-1,TGCGCCAGCAGCGACCGGGACAGGGTTTATACTGATGAGCAGTTCTTC,CASSDRDRVYTDEQFF
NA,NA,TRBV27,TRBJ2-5,TGTGCCAGCAGGCGACGGCAGGGGTTTCAAGAGACCCAGTACTTC,CASRRRQGFQETQYF
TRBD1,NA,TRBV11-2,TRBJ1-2,TGTGCCAGCAGCTTAACAGGGGTGGGTGGCTACACCTTC,CASSLTGVGGYTF
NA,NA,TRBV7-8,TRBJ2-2,TGTGCCAGCAGCCCGTCCGTGACTTCGGGGGAGCTGTTTTTT,CASSPSVTSGELFF
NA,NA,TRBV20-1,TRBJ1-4,TGCAGTGCTAGTAGTCGGGGGTTTAATGAAAAACTGTTTTTT,CSASSRGFNEKLFF
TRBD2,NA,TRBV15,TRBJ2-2,TGTGCCACCAGCAGAGCTTTGACTAGCGGGAACACCGGGGAGCTGTTTTTT,CATSRALTSGNTGELFF
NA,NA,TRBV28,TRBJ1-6,TGTGCCAGCGATCGACAGGATCATAATTCACCCCTCCACTTT,CASDRQDHNSPLHF
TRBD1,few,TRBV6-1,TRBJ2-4,TGTGCCAGCAGTGAACTCGGGACAGGGGGCATTCAGTACTTC,CASSELGTGGIQYF
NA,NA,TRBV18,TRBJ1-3,TGTGCCAGCTCGACCGGGACTAACTCTGGAAACACCATATATTTT,CASSTGTNSGNTIYF
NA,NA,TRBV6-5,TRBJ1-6,TGTGCCAGCAGTTACTCCATGGTAGGCCCAGGATCACCCCTCCACTTT,CASSYSMVGPGSPLHF
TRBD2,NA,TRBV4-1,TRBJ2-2,TGCGCCAGCAGCCAAGTGAGCAGGAAGGAGCGGGGGAACACCGGGGAGCTGTTTTTT,CASSQVSRKERGNTGELFF
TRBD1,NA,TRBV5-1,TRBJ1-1,TGCGCCAGCAGCTTGGGACAGGGATCGTACACTGAAGCTTTCTTT,CASSLGQGSYTEAFF
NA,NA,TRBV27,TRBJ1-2,TGTGCCAGCAGTTTACGAGCGGGGGGCAGGGGCTACACCTTC,CASSLRAGGRGYTF
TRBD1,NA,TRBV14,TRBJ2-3,TGTGCCAGCAGCCAAGAGTACGACAGGGGCACAGATACGCAGTATTTT,CASSQEYDRGTDTQYF
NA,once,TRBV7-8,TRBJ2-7,TGTGCCAGCAGCTTAGAGACTAGGGGACACGAGCAGTACTTC,CASSLETRGHEQYF
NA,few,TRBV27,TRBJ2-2,TGTGCCAGCAGGCAGGGGCTACCAACCGGGGAGCTGTTTTTT,CASRQGLPTGELFF
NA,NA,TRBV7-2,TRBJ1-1,TGTGCCAGCAGCTTACTCGAACATCTGAACACTGAAGCTTTCTTT,CASSLLEHLNTEAFF
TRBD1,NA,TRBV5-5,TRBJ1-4,TGTGCCAGCAGCGGGCACAGACCGACAGGGAGTGAAAAACTGTTTTTT,CASSGHRPTGSEKLFF
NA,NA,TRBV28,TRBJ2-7,TGTGCCAGCACAGGCCGTTCCTACGAGCAGTACTTC,CASTGRSYEQYF
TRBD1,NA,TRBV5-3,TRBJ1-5,TGTGCCAGAAGCTTTACCGGGACAGGGATTAGCAATCAGCCCCAGCATTTT,CARSFTGTGISNQPQHF
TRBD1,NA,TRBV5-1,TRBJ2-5,TGCGCCAGCAGCTTGGCCGTGGGACAGCAAGAGACCCAGTACTTC,CASSLAVGQQETQYF
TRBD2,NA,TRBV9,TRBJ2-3,TGTGCCAGCAGTGTCTCCGGGGGGGCAGTAGATACGCAGTATTTT,CASSVSGGAVDTQYF
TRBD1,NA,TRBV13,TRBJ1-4,TGTGCCAGCAGCTCCCTGCCGGGACAGGGTATTGAAAAACTGTTTTTT,CASSSLPGQGIEKLFF
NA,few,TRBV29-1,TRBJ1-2,TGCAGCGTTGACAGGGCTAATCTGGGGGGCTACACCTTC,CSVDRANLGGYTF
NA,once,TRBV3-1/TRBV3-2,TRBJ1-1,TGTGCCAGCAGCCAAGATCGGGGGTCTGCTGAAGCTTTCTTT,CASSQDRGSAEAFF
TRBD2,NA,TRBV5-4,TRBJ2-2,TGTGCCAGCAGCGCGGGACTAGCGGGAGAAATCGACACCGGGGAGCTGTTTTTT,CASSAGLAGEIDTGELFF
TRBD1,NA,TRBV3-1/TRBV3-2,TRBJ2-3,TGTGCCAGCGCCGGGACAGGAAGCACAGATACGCAGTATTTT,CASAGTGSTDTQYF
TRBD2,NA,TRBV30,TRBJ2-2,TGTGCCTGGGCACGCGGGAGGACCACCGGGGAGCTGTTTTTT,CAWARGRTTGELFF
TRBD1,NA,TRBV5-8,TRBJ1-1,TGTGCCAGCTCCCAACAGGGGGCGTCCACTGAAGCTTTCTTT,CASSQQGASTEAFF
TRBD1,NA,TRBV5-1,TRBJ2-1,TGCGCCAGCAGCTTGGGACAGGGGGCGCCAAATGAGCAGTTCTTC,CASSLGQGAPNEQFF
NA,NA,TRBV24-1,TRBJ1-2,TGTGCCACCAGTGATTTGCAAATTGGCGGTAGCTATGGCTACACCTTC,CATSDLQIGGSYGYTF
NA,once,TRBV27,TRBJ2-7,TGTGCCAGCAGTTCGACAGCCTCCGAGCAGTACTTC,CASSSTASEQYF
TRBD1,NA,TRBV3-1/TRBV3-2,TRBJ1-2,TGTGCCAGCAGCCCGACAGGGGCTGGGGGCTACACCTTC,CASSPTGAGGYTF
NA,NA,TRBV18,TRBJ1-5,TGTGCCAGCTCGCTCACAGGGAATCAGCCCCAGCATTTT,CASSLTGNQPQHF
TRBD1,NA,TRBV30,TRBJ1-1,TGTGCCTGGAGTTGGGACAGGGTCACTGAAGCTTTCTTT,CAWSWDRVTEAFF
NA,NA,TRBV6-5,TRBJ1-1,TGTGCCAGCAGCGCCTTGACAGGCCCTGAAGCTTTCTTT,CASSALTGPEAFF
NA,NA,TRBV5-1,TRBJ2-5,TGCGCCAGCAGCTTGCTCGGACAGCAAGAGACCCAGTACTTC,CASSLLGQQETQYF
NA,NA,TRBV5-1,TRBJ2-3,TGCGCCAGCAGCTTGGCCCTTATGGGCCCAGATACGCAGTATTTT,CASSLALMGPDTQYF
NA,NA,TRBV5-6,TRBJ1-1,TGTGCCAGCAGCTTGGGGGGACAAGGGCCTGGAGCTTTCTTT,CASSLGGQGPGAFF
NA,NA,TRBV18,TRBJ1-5,TGTGCCAGCTCACTTCAGGGGCCAAATCAGCCCCAGCATTTT,CASSLQGPNQPQHF
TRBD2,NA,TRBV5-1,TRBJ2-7,TGCGCCAGCAGCTTGGCAGGGACTAGCGGGAGATCGACCTTCGGCGAGCAGTACTTC,CASSLAGTSGRSTFGEQYF
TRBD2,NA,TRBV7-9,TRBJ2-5,TGTGCCAGCAGCTTAGCAGCCAGCGGGAAACGAACCCAGTACTTC,CASSLAASGKRTQYF
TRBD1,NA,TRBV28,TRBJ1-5,TGTGCCAGCAGTTCAGGGGGAGGCAATCAGCCCCAGCATTTT,CASSSGGGNQPQHF
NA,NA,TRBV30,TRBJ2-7,TGTGCCTGGAAAGTCCTGGGCAACGAGCAGTACTTC,CAWKVLGNEQYF
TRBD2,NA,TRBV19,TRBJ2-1,TGTGCCAGTAGTATAGGACTAGCCGACAATGAGCAGTTCTTC,CASSIGLADNEQFF